The 25 T cell receptor beta chains below all came from one sample that was sequenced in a study of T cells in Graves' hyperthyroidism and ophthalmopathy. Amplified TCR beta CDR3 regions derived from RNA transcripts. RT-PCR in the first round (using the HTBI primer set) targeted the TCR CDR3. In TCRdb, the multiplex PCR reads were re-called with MiXCR into one record per CDR3 protein. This table has some 300,000 distinct CDR3 sequences, more than 10% appearing once. The specimen sequenced was blood. Receptors originate from a woman aged 25 to 39 with Graves' hyperthyroidism that later progressed to Graves' ophthalmopathy.

This clonotype has more than one count but fewer than ten. J is TRBJ2-7 and V is TRBV29-1; TRBD1 or TRBD2 may be the D gene (5 bases each). The germline gives CDR1 SQVTM, CDR2 ANQGSEA. The CDR3 loop spans 15 amino acids. Between the trimmed V and J ends, which lost 1 base and 1 base, there was a span of 14 bases. CDR3 loop: CSVEGTGTASYEQYF. In DNA form, the CDR3 reads TGCAGCGTTGAAGGTACCGGGACCGCTTCCTACGAGCAGTACTTC.

This sequence joins TRBV2 and TRBJ2-3; the D gene is possibly TRBD2 (5 bases). Trimming shortened V by 7 bases and J by 0 bases, and 14 bases separated the two germline ends. This CDR3 is 15 amino acids long. Germline CDR1 SNHLY, CDR2 FYNNEI. In DNA, the CDR3 is TGTGCCAGCACCTCGGAGGAAGATAGCACAGATACGCAGTATTTT. The encoded protein is CASTSEEDSTDTQYF.

This clonotype was recorded at least ten times. The chain combines TRBV5-1 with TRBJ2-2; 10 nucleotides match TRBD2. The CDR3 consists of 15 residues. CDR1 SGHRS and CDR2 YFSETQ come from the germline V gene. The V and J ends lost 4 bases and 6 bases, in that order; junction bases with no gene match: 6. The CDR3 loop reads CASSGASGRSGELFF. CDR3 in DNA: TGCGCCAGCAGCGGGGCTAGCGGGAGATCCGGGGAGCTGTTTTTT. The whole variable domain, remainder taken from reference TRBV5-1 and TRBJ2-2, is KAGVTQTPRYLIKTRGQQVTLSCSPISGHRSVSWYQQTPGQGLQFLFEYFSETQRNKGNFPGRFSGRQFSNSRSEMNVSTLELGDSALYLCASSGASGRSGELFFGEGSRLTVL.

The chain employs TRBV4-1 and TRBJ2-2, with 7 bases fitting TRBD2. CDR1 and CDR2 (germline): MGHRA, YSYEKL. V shed 1 base, J shed 1 base, and the junction held 6 bases outside the gene matches. The CDR3 covers 17 residues. CDR3 coding DNA: TGCGCCAGCAGCCAAGTCAGGGCGGGGGTGAACACCGGGGAGCTGTTTTTT. It is translated as CASSQVRAGVNTGELFF.

Many counts were recorded for this clonotype. The V call is TRBV28, the J call TRBJ1-3; 8 nucleotides agree with TRBD1. This CDR3 is 15 amino acids long. V lost 6 bases to trimming and J lost 8 bases; unmatched junction nucleotides: 12. CDR1 is MDHEN and CDR2 is SYDVKM in the germline V gene. This CDR3 is CASSPNDRGEDTIYF. In DNA, the CDR3 is TGTGCCAGCAGCCCCAACGACAGGGGAGAAGACACCATATATTTT. The variable domain in full, with the rest retrieved from reference TRBV28 and TRBJ1-3, is DVKVTQSSRYLVKRTGEKVFLECVQDMDHENMFWYRQDPGLGLRLIYFSYDVKMKEKGDIPEGYSVSREKKERFSLILESASTNQTSMYLCASSPNDRGEDTIYFGEGSWLTVV.

This clonotype was detected ten times or more. The V gene is TRBV6-1, the J gene TRBJ1-4; D uncertain. Germline CDR1 and CDR2: MNHNS and SASEGT. The CDR3 loop spans 11 amino acids. V was shortened by 2 bases and J by 8 bases, with 3 bases between the two germline ends. DNA of the CDR3: TGTGCCAGCAGTGAACTGGAAAAACTGTTTTTT. This gives the protein CASSELEKLFF.

This clonotype was detected many times. The chain joins TRBV7-2 to TRBJ2-5; TRBD2 matches at 7 bases. Germline CDR1 and CDR2: SGHTA and FQGNSA. Trimming removed 2 bases from V and 5 bases from J; junction bases left unmatched: 11. The CDR3 consists of 16 residues. DNA of the CDR3: TGTGCCAGCAGCTTAAGTGGGGCGGGAGTAATGGAGACCCAGTACTTC. It translates to CASSLSGAGVMETQYF.

The CDR3 protein is CASSLAPRSTDTQYF. The CDR3 DNA sequence: TGTGCCAGCAGCTTGGCCCCGCGTAGCACAGATACGCAGTATTTT. The chain recombines TRBV5-6 with TRBJ2-3, with unresolved D. The CDR3 length is 15 residues. The germline V and J ends were trimmed by 0 bases and 0 bases, with 8 bases remaining between them. Germline CDR1 and CDR2: SGHDT and YYEEEE.

In this sample, this clonotype turned up many times. The rearrangement joins TRBV27 to TRBJ2-5, with 8 nucleotides matching TRBD2. The V and J ends lost 2 bases and 5 bases, in that order; junction bases with no gene match: 4. CDR3 length: 14 amino acids. Germline-derived CDR1 and CDR2 are MNHEY and SMNVEV (reference sequence). CDR3 region: CASSLDASGETQYF. DNA for the CDR3: TGTGCCAGCAGTTTAGATGCTAGCGGGGAGACCCAGTACTTC.

The table lists this clonotype with a few counts. The V gene is TRBV19, the J gene TRBJ2-5; D uncertain. Trimming left V 5 bases short and J 3 bases short, with 10 bases between. The CDR3 loop spans 13 amino acids. Per germline, CDR1 LNHDA and CDR2 SQIVND (reference sequence). The CDR3 is CASSPFREETQYF. In DNA, the CDR3 is TGTGCCAGTAGTCCTTTCCGGGAAGAGACCCAGTACTTC.

This clonotype was seen ten or more times. The chain uses TRBV11-2 and TRBJ2-3, with 7 bases lining up with TRBD2. This CDR3 has 14 amino acids. Germline V gene lookup returns CDR1 SGHAT and CDR2 FQNNGV. Trimming removed 5 bases from V and 6 bases from J; junction bases left unmatched: 8. The CDR3 sequence is CASSERDPVDTQYF. The CDR3, as DNA: TGTGCCAGCAGCGAGCGGGACCCCGTGGATACGCAGTATTTT. Using reference TRBV11-2 and TRBJ2-3 for the parts outside the CDR3, the full variable domain is EAGVAQSPRYKIIEKRQSVAFWCNPISGHATLYWYQQILGQGPKLLIQFQNNGVVDDSQLPKDRFSAERLKGVDSTLKIQPAKLEDSAVYLCASSERDPVDTQYFGPGTRLTVL.

This clonotype was seen many times. The rearrangement joins TRBV3-1 to TRBJ2-1, with TRBD1 matching over 8 bases. Germline V CDR1 and CDR2: LGHDT, YNNKEL (reference sequence). The CDR3 runs 16 residues. The V and J ends lost 4 bases and 5 bases, in that order; junction bases with no gene match: 10. CDR3 residues: CASSPSPGQGNNEQFF. In nucleotides, the CDR3 is TGTGCCAGCAGCCCCTCTCCAGGACAGGGCAACAATGAGCAGTTCTTC.

In this sample, this clonotype turned up many times. The gene calls are TRBV28 and TRBJ2-1, with 9 bases lining up with TRBD1. The ends lost 3 bases at V and 4 bases at J; junction bases unmatched: 7. CDR3 length: 16 amino acids. The V gene's germline CDR1 is MDHEN and CDR2 SYDVKM. The CDR3 loop is CASSLVQGALYNEQFF. Here the CDR3 DNA reads TGTGCCAGCAGTTTGGTACAGGGGGCCCTTTACAATGAGCAGTTCTTC.

This clonotype has at least ten counts. The chain uses TRBV7-2 and TRBJ2-7; D remains unclear. With 3 bases removed from V and 2 bases from J, the gap between germline ends came to 8 bases. The CDR3 length is 13 residues. CDR1 and CDR2 from the germline V gene are SGHTA and FQGNSA. The CDR3 sequence is CASSFGFTYEQYF. The CDR3 DNA is TGTGCCAGCAGCTTCGGATTTACCTACGAGCAGTACTTC.

Concerning this clonotype itself: A clone one base away is much larger, so this may be a read error. The chain links TRBV7-2 to TRBJ2-7, with D perhaps matching TRBD2 (5 bases). The V and J ends lost 6 bases and 2 bases respectively, with 11 bases between them. The CDR3 totals 13 residues. Germline CDR1 is SGHTA and CDR2 is FQGNSA. Here the CDR3 DNA reads TGTACCAGCAGTTTGACTATCGCCTACGAGCAGTACTTC. Amino acids: CTSSLTIAYEQYF.

This clonotype appeared many times. V usage is TRBV20-1 and J usage is TRBJ2-7; weak D call: TRBD2 (7 bases). With 3 bases removed from V and 0 bases from J, the gap between germline ends came to 12 bases. Germline V gene data show CDR1 as DFQATT and CDR2 as SNEGSKA (reference sequence). The CDR3 totals 14 residues. The CDR3 sequence is CSASWEGVSYEQYF. In DNA, the CDR3 is TGCAGTGCTAGTTGGGAGGGGGTCTCCTACGAGCAGTACTTC.

This CDR3 reads CASSIGGRRDNEQFF. The CDR3 nucleotides are TGTGCCAGTAGTATAGGTGGGAGACGGGATAATGAGCAGTTCTTC. The genes are TRBV19 and TRBJ2-1; TRBD2 might be the D (5 bases). The length of the CDR3 is 15 residues. V was cut by 1 base and J by 7 bases, with 14 bases left in between. The V gene's germline CDR1 is LNHDA and CDR2 SQIVND (reference sequence). Full variable domain (remainder filled in from reference TRBV19 and TRBJ2-1): DGGITQSPKYLFRKEGQNVTLSCEQNLNHDAMYWYRQDPGQGLRLIYYSQIVNDFQKGDIAEGYSVSREKKESFPLTVTSAQKNPTAFYLCASSIGGRRDNEQFFGPGTRLTVL.

This clonotype has a handful of counts. V gene TRBV7-2 combines with J gene TRBJ2-7; D perhaps matches TRBD2 (5 bases). Germline loops: CDR1 SGHTA, CDR2 FQGNSA. Trimming shortened V by 5 bases and J by 2 bases, and 22 bases separated the two germline ends. The CDR3 totals 17 residues. The CDR3 nucleotides read TGTGCCAGCAGCCAGGACCGCGGGTATACCTCGACCTACGAGCAGTACTTC. This encodes CASSQDRGYTSTYEQYF.

This clonotype was observed at least ten times. This chain links TRBV3-1 with TRBJ2-3; no firm D call. Germline lookup yields CDR1 LGHDT and CDR2 YNNKEL (reference sequence). CDR3 length equals 17 residues. V dropped 4 bases and J dropped 4 bases, with 21 bases sitting between them. CDR3 in amino acids: CASSPLSSPAPPDTQYF. CDR3 sequence (DNA): TGTGCCAGCAGCCCCCTCTCGAGCCCAGCCCCCCCAGATACGCAGTATTTT.

This clonotype was seen ten or more times. The genes are TRBV6-2 or TRBV6-3 and TRBJ2-5; D not resolved. V gave up 6 bases and J gave up 4 bases, with 15 bases separating them. The CDR3 totals 14 residues. Germline V gene sequence: CDR1 MNHEY, CDR2 SVGEGT. The CDR3 DNA reads as TGTGCCAGCAGACAGTCCCGGCGAGGAGAGACCCAGTACTTC. Translated, it gives CASRQSRRGETQYF.

The gene calls are TRBV19 and TRBJ1-4; 8 nucleotides align to TRBD1. V was clipped by 6 bases and J by 0 bases; unmatched bases: 9. Per germline, CDR1 LNHDA and CDR2 SQIVND (reference sequence). This CDR3 has 17 residues. The CDR3 loop reads CASSHTDRGTTNEKLFF. CDR3 DNA sequence: TGTGCCAGTAGCCATACCGACAGGGGCACAACTAATGAAAAACTGTTTTTT.

The chain uses TRBV25-1 and TRBJ1-2; no clear D. The V and J ends lost 3 bases and 5 bases respectively, with 7 bases between them. The CDR3 contains 12 residues. Germline V gives CDR1 MGHDK, CDR2 SYGVNS. The CDR3 nucleotides read TGTGCCAGCAGTGAGTCAGATTATGGCTACACCTTC. It specifies CASSESDYGYTF.

This clonotype was recorded many times. The chain combines TRBV20-1 with TRBJ1-1, with 7 nucleotides matching TRBD1. The germline V gene encodes CDR1 DFQATT and CDR2 SNEGSKA (reference sequence). The CDR3 runs 11 residues. Trimming took 5 bases from V and 8 from J; bases not matched to a gene: 5. The CDR3 coding sequence is TGCAGTGCTCCACAGGGGTGGGAAGCTTTCTTT. This gives the protein CSAPQGWEAFF.

This clonotype has only a few counts. A much larger clone differs from this one at a single base, so this may be a read error. The gene calls are TRBV6-2 or TRBV6-3 and TRBJ2-7, with 12 nucleotides matching TRBD1. The CDR3 spans 17 residues. The germline V gene has CDR1 MNHEY and CDR2 SVGEGT. The CDR3 spells CASSITPGQGASYEQHF. The CDR3 nucleotides read TGTGCCAGCAGCATAACTCCGGGACAGGGGGCGTCCTACGAGCAGCACTTC.

Only a few counts were recorded for this clonotype. J is TRBJ2-6 and V is TRBV15; the D is unclear. Germline V gene sequence: CDR1 LNHNV, CDR2 YYDKDF (reference sequence). Between the trimmed V and J ends, which lost 0 bases and 2 bases, there was a span of 8 bases. The CDR3 runs 16 residues. The CDR3: CATSRDPTAGANVLTF. CDR3 DNA: TGTGCCACCAGCAGAGATCCGACTGCTGGGGCCAACGTCCTGACTTTC.